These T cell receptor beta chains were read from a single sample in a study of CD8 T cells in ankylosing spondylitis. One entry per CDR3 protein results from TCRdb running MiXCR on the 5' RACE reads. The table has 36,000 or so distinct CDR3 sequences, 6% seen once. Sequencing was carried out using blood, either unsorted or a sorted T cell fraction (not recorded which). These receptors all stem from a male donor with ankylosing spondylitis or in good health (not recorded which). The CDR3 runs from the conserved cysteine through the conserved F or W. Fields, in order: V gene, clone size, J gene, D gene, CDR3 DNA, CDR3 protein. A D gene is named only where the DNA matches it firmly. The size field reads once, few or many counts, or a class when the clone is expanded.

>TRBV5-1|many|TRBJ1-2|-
TGCGCCAGCAGCCCAAACGGACCCGGTAATGGCTACACCTTC
CASSPNGPGNGYTF
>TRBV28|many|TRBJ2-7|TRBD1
TGTGCCAGCCGGGACAGGAGCTCCTACGAGCAGTACTTC
CASRDRSSYEQYF
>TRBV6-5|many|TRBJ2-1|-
TGTGCCAGCAGTTACGGCTTTACTAGCCGCGGCTCCTACAATGAGCAGTTCTTC
CASSYGFTSRGSYNEQFF
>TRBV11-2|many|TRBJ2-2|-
TGTGCCAGCAGCCTTACTAGGGCGAACACCGGGGAGCTGTTTTTT
CASSLTRANTGELFF
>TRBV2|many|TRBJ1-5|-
TGTGCCAGCAGTCAAGGTTCTAGCAATCAGCCCCAGCATTTT
CASSQGSSNQPQHF
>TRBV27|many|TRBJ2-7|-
TGTGCCAGCAGTCCCCGTGGGGGGACGTTCTCCGAGCAGTACTTC
CASSPRGGTFSEQYF
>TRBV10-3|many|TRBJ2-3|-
TGTGCCATCAGTGAGGGGGGCAGTCTCACAGATACGCAGTATTTT
CAISEGGSLTDTQYF
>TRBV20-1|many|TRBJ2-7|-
TGCAGTGCTAGAGATCCGGGACTCATCACCTACGAGCAGTACTTC
CSARDPGLITYEQYF
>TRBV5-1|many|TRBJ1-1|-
TGCGCCAGCAGCTTGGAGCAGGGTTTTAACACTGAAGCTTTCTTT
CASSLEQGFNTEAFF
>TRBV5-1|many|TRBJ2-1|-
TGCGCCAGCAGCCCGAGGGACACGACATACAATGAGCAGTTCTTC
CASSPRDTTYNEQFF
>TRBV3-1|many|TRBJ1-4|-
TGTGCCAGCAGCCAAGAATTTAATGAAAAACTGTTTTTT
CASSQEFNEKLFF
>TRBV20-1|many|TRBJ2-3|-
TGCAGTGCTACTCGAGGGACCCTAACAGATACGCAGTATTTT
CSATRGTLTDTQYF
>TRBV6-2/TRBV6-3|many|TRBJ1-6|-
TGTGCCAGCAGTTACCGGTGGGATTCACCCCTCCACTTT
CASSYRWDSPLHF
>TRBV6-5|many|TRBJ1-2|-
TGTGCCAGTAAGGGGCTCTATGGCTACACCTTC
CASKGLYGYTF
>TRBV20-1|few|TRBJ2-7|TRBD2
TGCAGTGCTCCCCCTAGAGCGGGGGGCGCCTACGAGCAGTACTTC
CSAPPRAGGAYEQYF
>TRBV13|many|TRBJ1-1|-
TGTGCCAGCAGCCCCAACCACGCAGGCTGGACTGAAGCTTTCTTT
CASSPNHAGWTEAFF
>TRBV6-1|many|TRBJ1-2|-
TGTGCCAGCAGTCGGACTCTTGCCTCCTATGGCTACACCTTC
CASSRTLASYGYTF